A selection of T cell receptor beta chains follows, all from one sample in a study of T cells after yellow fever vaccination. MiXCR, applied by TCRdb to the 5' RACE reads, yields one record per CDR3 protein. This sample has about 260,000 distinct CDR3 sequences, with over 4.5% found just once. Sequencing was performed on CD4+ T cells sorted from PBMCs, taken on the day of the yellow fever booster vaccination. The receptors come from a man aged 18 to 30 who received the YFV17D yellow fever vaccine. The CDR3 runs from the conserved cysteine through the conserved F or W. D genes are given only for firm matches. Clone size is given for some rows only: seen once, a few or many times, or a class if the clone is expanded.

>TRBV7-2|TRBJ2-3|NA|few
TGTGCCAGCAGCTCCCGCTCTACGCAGTATTTT
CASSSRSTQYF
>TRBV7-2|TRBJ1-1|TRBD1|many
TGTGCCAGCAGCTTAGGGGGGACAGGGGCAGCGAACACTGAAGCTTTCTTT
CASSLGGTGAANTEAFF
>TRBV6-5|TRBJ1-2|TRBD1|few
TGTGCCAGCAGTTACTCTGGACAGGGGGGTTTTGGCTACACCTTC
CASSYSGQGGFGYTF
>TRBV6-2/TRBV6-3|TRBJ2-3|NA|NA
TGTGCCAGCAAAGGGCGTGGTACGCAGTATTTT
CASKGRGTQYF
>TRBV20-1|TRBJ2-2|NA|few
TGCAGTGCTTGCGACGGGTTCCCGAACACCGGGGAGCTGTTTTTT
CSACDGFPNTGELFF
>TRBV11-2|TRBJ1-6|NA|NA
TGTGCCAGCAGCTTAGATCGGGGATCACCCCTCCACTTT
CASSLDRGSPLHF
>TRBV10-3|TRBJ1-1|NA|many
TGTGCCATCAGTCGGGAGGGGCGTGATGAAGCTTTCTTT
CAISREGRDEAFF
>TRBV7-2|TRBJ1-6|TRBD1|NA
TGTGCCAGCAGCCTAAGGACAGGGAGGGTTATTTCACCCCTCCACTTT
CASSLRTGRVISPLHF
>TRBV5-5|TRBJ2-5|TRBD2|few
TGTGCCAGCAGCTTGGAGCCGGGGGGGGTTCAAGAGACCCAGTACTTC
CASSLEPGGVQETQYF
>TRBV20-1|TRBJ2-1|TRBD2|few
TGCAGTGCTACCCCTTCGCGGGGGAGCTCCTACAATGAGCAGTTCTTC
CSATPSRGSSYNEQFF
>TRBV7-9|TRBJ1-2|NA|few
TGTGCCAGCAGCCTACAGGGCGCCGGCGGCTATGGCTACACCTTC
CASSLQGAGGYGYTF
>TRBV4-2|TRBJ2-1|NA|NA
TGTGCCAGCAGCCACCCCGGGGCTAGCGCCGGCAATGAGCAGTTCTTC
CASSHPGASAGNEQFF
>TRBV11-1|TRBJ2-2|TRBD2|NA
TGTGCCAGCACCCTGCGACGCGGGGGGGCTATCGGGGAGCTGTTTTTT
CASTLRRGGAIGELFF
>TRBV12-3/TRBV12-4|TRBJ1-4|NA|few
TGTGCCAGCAGTTCTGAGCAAGGGGGTGCGGGTGAAAAACTGTTTTTT
CASSSEQGGAGEKLFF
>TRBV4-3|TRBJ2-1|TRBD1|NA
TGCGCCAGCAGCCAAGATCCGACAGGGGAGCAGTTCTTC
CASSQDPTGEQFF
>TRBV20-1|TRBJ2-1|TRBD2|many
TGCAGTGCTGGCGGGGCGGGGGGGACCCACAATGAGCAGTTCTTC
CSAGGAGGTHNEQFF